Below are 17 T cell receptor beta chains sequenced from a single sample in a study of T-cell memory formation after mild COVID-19. TCRdb passed the 5' RACE reads through MiXCR, listing each CDR3 protein once. The sample records a few hundred thousand distinct CDR3 sequences, more than 20% being singletons. Material: PBMCs or a T cell subset sorted from them (not recorded which). The receptors derive from an adult woman who had mild COVID-19 (a few samples of this study predate the infection). Cell type and time point are not known.

J is TRBJ2-7 and V is TRBV27; 9 nucleotides align to TRBD1. CDR1 and CDR2 from the germline V gene are MNHEY and SMNVEV (reference sequence). This CDR3 is 13 amino acids long. V shed 8 bases and J 5 bases; nucleotides not matched to a gene: 7. Written as DNA, the CDR3 is TGTGCCAGCCGGGACAGGGTATCGGACGAGCAGTACTTC. This gives the protein CASRDRVSDEQYF.

This sequence joins TRBV5-1 and TRBJ1-6, with D tentatively TRBD1 (5 bases). Germline V gene data show CDR1 as SGHRS and CDR2 as YFSETQ. The CDR3 sequence is 13 residues long. Trimming shortened V by 4 bases and J by 8 bases, and 10 bases separated the two germline ends. The CDR3 loop reads CASSEGPDSPLHF. CDR3 DNA: TGCGCCAGCAGCGAGGGGCCGGATTCACCCCTCCACTTT.

The genes are TRBV9 and TRBJ2-1; TRBD1 matches at 7 bases. Germline trimming cut 3 bases from V and 9 bases from J; bases unmatched to any gene: 12. The CDR3 totals 15 residues. In germline, CDR1 is SGDLS, CDR2 YYNGEE. The CDR3 sequence is CASSAGATPGGEQFF. In DNA form, the CDR3 reads TGTGCCAGCAGCGCCGGGGCGACTCCAGGGGGTGAGCAGTTCTTC.

CDR3 sequence (DNA): TGTGCCAGCAGTTTTGGACAGACGAGCTCTGGGGCCAACGTCCTGACTTTC. Translated: CASSFGQTSSGANVLTF. V and J are TRBV12-3 or TRBV12-4 and TRBJ2-6; D is possibly TRBD1 (6 bases). Trimming took 3 bases from V and 0 from J, leaving 12 bases between them. The CDR3 is made up of 17 amino acids.

The genes are TRBV5-1 and TRBJ2-3, with 7 bases identical to TRBD2. CDR3 length equals 14 residues. The V segment lost 4 bases and the J segment 6 bases; nucleotides outside the gene matches: 8. Per the germline V gene, CDR1 is SGHRS and CDR2 is YFSETQ. CDR3 amino acids: CASSRGLQQDTQYF. The CDR3 nucleotides are TGCGCCAGCAGCCGGGGACTACAACAGGATACGCAGTATTTT.

The rearrangement links TRBV7-2 to TRBJ1-4, with unresolved D. This CDR3 is built from 14 residues. The germline CDR1 and CDR2 sequences are SGHTA and FQGNSA. Trimming removed 4 bases from V and 7 bases from J, with 13 bases in between. CDR3 region: CASSWEWAGEKLFF. DNA of the CDR3: TGTGCCAGCAGCTGGGAGTGGGCCGGTGAAAAACTGTTTTTT.

This chain links TRBV12-3 or TRBV12-4 with TRBJ1-1, with unresolved D. Trimming took 3 bases from V and 1 from J, leaving 9 bases between them. This CDR3 has 14 residues. The CDR3, as DNA: TGTGCCAGCAGTTTTTTGGGAGAGAACACTGAAGCTTTCTTT. This translates into CASSFLGENTEAFF.

This clonotype was counted a few times. V is TRBV12-3 or TRBV12-4 and J is TRBJ2-3, with TRBD2 matching over 12 bases. The CDR3 has 16 amino acids. With 5 bases clipped from V and 8 bases from J, the junction kept 11 bases outside the gene matches. CDR3 nucleotides: TGTGCCAGCAGTGCCACTAGCGGGGGGCCAGGAGGTACGCAGTATTTT. This codes for CASSATSGGPGGTQYF.

The gene calls are TRBV5-1 and TRBJ2-5, with 7 nucleotides matching TRBD2. V lost 1 base and J lost 5; bases outside the gene matches: 5. This CDR3 has 14 amino acids. CDR1 and CDR2 from the germline V gene are SGHRS and YFSETQ. CDR3 in DNA: TGCGCCAGCAGCTTGAGCGGGGTCCGGGAGACCCAGTACTTC. It translates to CASSLSGVRETQYF.

The table lists this clonotype with many counts. The J gene is TRBJ1-1, the V gene TRBV7-9, with unresolved D. This CDR3 has 12 residues. V was pared by 4 bases and J by 3 bases, with 6 bases between. Germline lookup yields CDR1 SEHNR and CDR2 FQNEAQ (reference sequence). CDR3 nucleotide sequence: TGTGCCAGCAGCTGGCAGGACACTGAAGCTTTCTTT. Translating it yields CASSWQDTEAFF.

V usage is TRBV4-3 and J usage is TRBJ2-7; TRBD2 might be the D (6 bases). Germline V gene sequence: CDR1 LGHNA, CDR2 YSLEER. Trimming left V 1 base short and J 0 bases short, with 10 bases between. CDR3 size: 15 residues. CDR3: CASSQVAASSYEQYF. The CDR3 nucleotides are TGCGCCAGCAGCCAAGTAGCGGCAAGCTCCTACGAGCAGTACTTC.

The chain carries TRBV6-5 and TRBJ1-4, with 7 bases aligning to TRBD1. Germline loops: CDR1 MNHEY, CDR2 SVGAGI. Trimming cost V 5 bases and J 3 bases; bases outside gene matches: 6. The length of the CDR3 is 15 residues. In DNA form, the CDR3 reads TGTGCCAGCAGTAAGGACAGGTCCTCTAATGAAAAACTGTTTTTT. Translating it yields CASSKDRSSNEKLFF.

V is TRBV20-1 and J is TRBJ2-1, with 8 bases that match TRBD2. V was pared by 0 bases and J by 5 bases, with 6 bases of the junction left unmatched. CDR1 and CDR2 from the germline V gene are DFQATT and SNEGSKA (reference sequence). CDR3 length: 15 residues. For the CDR3, the DNA is TGCAGTGCTAGAGATCACGGGAGGGAGAACAATGAGCAGTTCTTC. It codes for CSARDHGRENNEQFF.

This chain links TRBV27 with TRBJ1-5; the D is unclear. The germline CDR1 and CDR2 sequences are MNHEY and SMNVEV (reference sequence). V dropped 8 bases and J dropped 5 bases, with 13 bases sitting between them. CDR3 length: 13 residues. The CDR3 spells CASSLVVDQPQHF. The CDR3 region has the DNA TGTGCCAGCTCCCTAGTGGTAGATCAGCCCCAGCATTTT.

This chain links TRBV5-1 with TRBJ1-5; a weak D match, TRBD1 (5 bases). The CDR3 has 14 residues. V lost 0 bases, J lost 3 bases, and 7 bases lay in between. Germline-derived CDR1 and CDR2 are SGHRS and YFSETQ. The CDR3 protein is CASSLGDPNQPQHF. The CDR3 nucleotides read TGCGCCAGCAGCTTGGGGGACCCCAATCAGCCCCAGCATTTT.

This rearrangement joins TRBV29-1 to TRBJ1-2; D remains unclear. Germline V gene data show CDR1 as SQVTM and CDR2 as ANQGSEA. This CDR3 is 11 amino acids long. V lost 5 bases and J lost 4, with 8 bases in between. The DNA for the CDR3 is TGCAGCGTTACGGGATCCTATGGCTACACCTTC. Translation gives CSVTGSYGYTF.

This clonotype turned up a few times. The chain carries TRBV7-3 and TRBJ2-7; 8 positions match TRBD1. The CDR3 consists of 15 residues. Germline V gives CDR1 SGHTA, CDR2 FQGTGA. Trimming took 0 bases from V and 5 from J; bases not matched to a gene: 6. For the CDR3, the DNA is TGTGCCAGCAGCTTAACAGGACAGGGAACCCACGAGCAGTACTTC. Its translation is CASSLTGQGTHEQYF.